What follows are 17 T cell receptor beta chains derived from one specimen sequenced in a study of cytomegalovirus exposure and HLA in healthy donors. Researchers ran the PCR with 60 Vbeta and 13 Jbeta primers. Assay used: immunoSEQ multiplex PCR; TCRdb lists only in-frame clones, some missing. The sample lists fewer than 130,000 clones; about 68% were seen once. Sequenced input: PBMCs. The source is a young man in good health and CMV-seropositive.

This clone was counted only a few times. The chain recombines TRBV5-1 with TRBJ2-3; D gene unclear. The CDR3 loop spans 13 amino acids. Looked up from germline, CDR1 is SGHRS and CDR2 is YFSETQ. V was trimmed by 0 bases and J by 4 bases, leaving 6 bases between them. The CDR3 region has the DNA TGCGCCAGCAGCTTGGCCCGGGCAGATACGCAGTATTTT. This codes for CASSLARADTQYF.

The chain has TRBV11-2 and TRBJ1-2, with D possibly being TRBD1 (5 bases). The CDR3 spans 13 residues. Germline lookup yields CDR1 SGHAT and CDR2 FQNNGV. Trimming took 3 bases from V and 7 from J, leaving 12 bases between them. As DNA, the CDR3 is TGTGCCAGCAGCTTGACAGAGTCTAGTGGCTACACCTTC. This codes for CASSLTESSGYTF.

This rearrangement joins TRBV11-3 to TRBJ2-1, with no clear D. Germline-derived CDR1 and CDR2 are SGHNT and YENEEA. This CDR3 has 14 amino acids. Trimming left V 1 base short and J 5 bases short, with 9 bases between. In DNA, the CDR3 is TGTGCCAGCAGCTTAGTCTCAGGAAACAATGAGCAGTTCTTC. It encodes CASSLVSGNNEQFF.

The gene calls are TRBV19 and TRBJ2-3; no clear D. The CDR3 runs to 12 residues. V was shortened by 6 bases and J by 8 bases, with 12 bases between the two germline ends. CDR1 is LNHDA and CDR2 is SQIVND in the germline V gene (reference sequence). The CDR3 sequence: CASSIDVGTQYF. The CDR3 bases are TGTGCCAGTAGCATTGATGTCGGTACGCAGTATTTT.

The CDR3 DNA is TGTGCCAGCAGCTTGGTTCAGGGGAAGAAGACCCAGTACTTC. Amino acid sequence: CASSLVQGKKTQYF. The V gene is TRBV5-8, the J gene TRBJ2-5; D may be TRBD1 (6 bases). Trimming pared 0 bases from V and 6 bases from J, leaving 12 bases between. From germline, CDR1 is SGHTS and CDR2 YDEGEE. The CDR3 is made up of 14 amino acids. Full variable domain (remainder filled in from reference TRBV5-8 and TRBJ2-5): EAGVTQSPTHLIKTRGQQATLRCSPISGHTSVYWYQQALGLGLQFLLWYDEGEERNRGNFPPRFSGRQFPNYSSELNVNALELEDSALYLCASSLVQGKKTQYFGPGTRLLVL.

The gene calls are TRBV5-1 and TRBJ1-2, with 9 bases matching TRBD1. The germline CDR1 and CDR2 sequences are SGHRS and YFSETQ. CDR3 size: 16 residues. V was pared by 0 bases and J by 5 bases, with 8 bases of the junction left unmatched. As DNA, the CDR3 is TGCGCCAGCAGCTTGGAGGAACAGGGGGCGTATTATGGCTACACCTTC. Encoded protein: CASSLEEQGAYYGYTF.

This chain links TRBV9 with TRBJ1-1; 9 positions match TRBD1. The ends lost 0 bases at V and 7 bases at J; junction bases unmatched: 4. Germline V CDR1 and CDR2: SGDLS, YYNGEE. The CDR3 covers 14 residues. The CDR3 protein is CASSVGTGGGEAFF. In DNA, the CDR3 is TGTGCCAGCAGCGTAGGAACAGGGGGCGGTGAAGCTTTCTTT.

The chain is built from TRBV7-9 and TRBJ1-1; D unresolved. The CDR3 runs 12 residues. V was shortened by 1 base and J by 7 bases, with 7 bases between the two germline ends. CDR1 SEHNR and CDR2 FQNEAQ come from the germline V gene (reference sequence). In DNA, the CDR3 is TGTGCCAGCAGCTTAGTGGGCCTTGAAGCTTTCTTT. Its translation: CASSLVGLEAFF. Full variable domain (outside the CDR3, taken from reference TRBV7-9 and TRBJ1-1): DTGVSQNPRHKITKRGQNVTFRCDPISEHNRLYWYRQTLGQGPEFLTYFQNEAQLEKSRLLSDRFSAERPKGSFSTLEIQRTEQGDSAMYLCASSLVGLEAFFGQGTRLTVV.

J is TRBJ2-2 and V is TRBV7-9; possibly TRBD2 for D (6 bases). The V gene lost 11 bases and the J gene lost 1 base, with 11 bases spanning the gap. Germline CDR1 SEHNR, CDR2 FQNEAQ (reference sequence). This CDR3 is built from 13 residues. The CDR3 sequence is CALGDLNTGELFF. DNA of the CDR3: TGTGCCCTGGGGGACTTGAACACCGGGGAGCTGTTTTTT.

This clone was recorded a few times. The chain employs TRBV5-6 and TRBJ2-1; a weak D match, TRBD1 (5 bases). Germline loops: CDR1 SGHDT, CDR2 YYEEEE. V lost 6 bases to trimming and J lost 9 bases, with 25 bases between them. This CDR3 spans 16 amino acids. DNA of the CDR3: TGTGCCAGCACCCCTTTTCGGCAGGGTGTAGACGCTGAGCAGTTCTTC. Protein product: CASTPFRQGVDAEQFF.

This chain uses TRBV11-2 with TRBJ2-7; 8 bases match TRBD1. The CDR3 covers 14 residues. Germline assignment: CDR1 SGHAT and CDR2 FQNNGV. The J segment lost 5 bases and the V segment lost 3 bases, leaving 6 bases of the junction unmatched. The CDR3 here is CASSFTGGGNEQYF. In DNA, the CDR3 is TGTGCCAGCAGCTTTACAGGGGGAGGTAACGAGCAGTACTTC. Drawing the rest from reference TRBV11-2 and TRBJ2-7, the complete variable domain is EAGVAQSPRYKIIEKRQSVAFWCNPISGHATLYWYQQILGQGPKLLIQFQNNGVVDDSQLPKDRFSAERLKGVDSTLKIQPAKLEDSAVYLCASSFTGGGNEQYFGPGTRLTVT.

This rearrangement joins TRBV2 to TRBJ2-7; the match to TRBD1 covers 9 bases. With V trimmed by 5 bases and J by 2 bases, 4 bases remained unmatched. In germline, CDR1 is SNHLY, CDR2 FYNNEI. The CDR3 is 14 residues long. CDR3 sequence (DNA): TGTGCCAGCAGTAAGGGACAGGGCACCTACGAGCAGTACTTC. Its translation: CASSKGQGTYEQYF.

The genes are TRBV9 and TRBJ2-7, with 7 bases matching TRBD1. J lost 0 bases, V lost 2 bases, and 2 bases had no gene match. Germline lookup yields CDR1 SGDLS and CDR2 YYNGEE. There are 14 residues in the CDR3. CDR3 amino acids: CASSVTGSSYEQYF. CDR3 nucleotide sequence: TGTGCCAGCAGCGTGACAGGGAGCTCCTACGAGCAGTACTTC.

The CDR3 DNA is TGCAGCGGCGCAGGCTATCCAGACTACGAGCAGTACTTC. Protein sequence: CSGAGYPDYEQYF. This chain uses TRBV29-1 with TRBJ2-7; D is unclear. Germline CDR1 reads SQVTM; CDR2 reads ANQGSEA. The V end was cut by 7 bases, the J end by 3 bases, with 16 bases between. CDR3 length equals 13 residues.

The CDR3 spells CASSLSENEQFF. The DNA of the CDR3 is TGTGCCAGCAGCTTATCGGAGAATGAGCAGTTCTTC. The chain is built from TRBV7-9 and TRBJ2-1; D is uncertain. V dropped 2 bases and J dropped 7 bases, with 6 bases sitting between them. The CDR3 runs to 12 residues. CDR1 is SEHNR, CDR2 FQNEAQ, per germline (reference sequence).

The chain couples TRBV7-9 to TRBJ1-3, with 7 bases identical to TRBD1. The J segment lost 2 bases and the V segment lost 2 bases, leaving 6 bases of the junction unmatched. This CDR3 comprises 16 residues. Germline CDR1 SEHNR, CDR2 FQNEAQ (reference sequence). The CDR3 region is CASSLSRGQAGNTIYF. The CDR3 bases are TGTGCCAGCAGCTTATCCCGAGGACAGGCTGGAAACACCATATATTTT.

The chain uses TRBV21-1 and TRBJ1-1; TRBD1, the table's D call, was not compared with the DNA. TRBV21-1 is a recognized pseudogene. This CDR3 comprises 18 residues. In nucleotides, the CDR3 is TGTGCCAGCAGCAGCCCAGGGACAGGGTCACGTCCGAACACTGAAGCTTTCTTT. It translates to CASSSPGTGSRPNTEAFF.